This T cell receptor (beta chain) was recorded in a study of blood T cells in healthy people across ages (dated by TCRdb to the mid-2010s). In terms of the full investigation: In model experiments, template switching captured about one uniquely barcoded TCR beta cDNA molecule for every two T cells. Age-related changes in TCR beta repertoire diversity were measured in the study by deep sequencing normalized with unique cDNA molecular identifiers. To avoid experimental bias, donors of different ages were spread randomly across the sequencing lanes. Two additional independent replicas of 1 million unique cDNA reads from the same blood draw were analyzed for two donors (one aged 18 to 29 and one aged 80 or older). The donors were split into four age groups: young (average 16 years), middle-aged (nearly 40), aged (approximately 60) and long-lived (about 74).

Broad study findings and their caveats: Estimates of total diversity from one million sequenced T cells were regarded as lower bounds and underestimates. The percentage of naive T cells measured by flow cytometry correlated strongly with observed TCR beta diversity. As age increased, observed TCR beta diversity per million T cells dropped in a roughly linear way, and a significant reduction was already evident by age approximately 40. Since profiling was done on bulk unsorted PBMCs, naive and antigen-experienced compartments could not be conclusively compared. The CMV infection status of donors was not known, potentially confounding age-related changes in expanded clonotypes. Compared with the aged group, the long-lived group had more naive CD4+ T cells, fewer expanded clones and increased TCR diversity, suggesting age selection.

Comments on this clonotype: Its recognized antigen is unknown. No quality values exist for individual bases; no much larger clone is one base distant.

Looking up the germline V gene yields CDR1 SGHTA and CDR2 FQGNSA. Its CDR3 holds 14 amino acids, cysteine through phenylalanine. Only the CDR3 DNA is retained, 42 bases long and in frame from the first base. The library was generated by 5' RACE. For sequencing, an Illumina HiSeq 2500 was employed. A second PCR of roughly 6 to 12 cycles was performed with a sample-barcoded 5' primer and a J-beta primer mix. A template-switch 5' adaptor carrying 12 random nucleotides introduced a unique molecular identifier onto each TCR beta cDNA molecule. At least 2.5 million CDR3-containing paired-end reads were obtained from each sample. All of the RNA was converted into first-strand cDNA using the Mint cDNA synthesis kit, with a TRBC-specific oligonucleotide serving as the primer. After uracil-DNA glycosylase treatment, a first 18-cycle PCR used universal primers M1SS and BC2_uni_R on all cDNA. For the original study's pipeline: Normalization of each sample was performed by random selection of 1 million high-quality reads, each carrying a distinct molecular identifier. Instead of being binned into consensus sequences, reads that shared molecular identifiers were thrown out. MiTCR, run with a Q25 quality threshold and the strictest error-elimination algorithm, handled CDR3 identification, clonotype clustering and error correction. Lower-bound total TCR beta diversity was estimated with a nonparametric unseen species model using Euler transformation. TCRdb trimmed the raw reads at Q25, called clones with MiXCR and kept productive beta chains. Rows merge per CDR3 protein into single entries with the most common DNA and genes. The V and J calls were not made by the authors but by TCRdb's processing. A total of about 1.8 million distinct CDR3 sequences appear in this sample, 40% to 55% of them only once. Jointly, the top ten make up less than 2.5% of the sample.

The donors were roughly 39 Caucasian individuals from Russia, aged 6 to 90 years, who were systemically healthy. Each donor gave about 9.2 milliliters of peripheral blood, drawn into EDTA-treated Vacutainer tubes. PBMCs were isolated by Ficoll-Paque density-gradient centrifugation, with at least 6 million obtained per sample. Trizol reagent was used to extract total RNA from the PBMCs, yielding at least 5.5 micrograms per sample. For every donor, flow cytometry on a PBMC aliquot measured the percentage of naive CD45RAhigh/CD27high T cells. The origin of this receptor is a middle-aged woman in good health. Recombination connected TRBV7-2 to TRBJ2-1; TRBD2 fits 12 bases in the junction. TRBJ2-7 matches the DNA end more closely, so the J call is doubtful. The sample comprised blood. DNA sequence: TGTGCCAGCAGAACTAGCGGGGGGCACAATGAGCAGTACTTC. The resulting protein is CASRTSGGHNEQYF.